This TCR beta chain was found in a study of Ad26.COV2.S vaccination and SARS-CoV-2 variants. With 6 bases clipped from V and 4 bases from J, the junction kept 20 bases outside the gene matches. There are 19 residues in the CDR3. Per germline, CDR1 ENHRY and CDR2 SYGVKD. Described treatment: 15 to 20 received Ad26.COV2.S at low or high dose, single or two shots; roughly five received placebo; per-sample allocation not given. Material that was analyzed had been drawn on day 63 after the first vaccine or placebo injection. The table came from immunoSEQ multiplex PCR; TCRdb's copy has only in-frame clones and leaves some out. The sample carries some 500,000 clones, roughly nine tenths recorded once.

This specimen consisted of peripheral blood, obtained in a trial of Ad26.COV2.S vaccine versus placebo. The chain couples TRBV10-3 to TRBJ2-1; 8 nucleotides agree with TRBD1. This sequence was found in a person aged 18-65 years who received the Ad26.COV2.S COVID-19 vaccine or a placebo. The CDR3 loop reads CAIRAGQGAIAGLYNEQFF. The CDR3 DNA is TGTGCCATCAGGGCAGGGCAGGGGGCGATAGCAGGCCTTTACAATGAGCAGTTCTTC.